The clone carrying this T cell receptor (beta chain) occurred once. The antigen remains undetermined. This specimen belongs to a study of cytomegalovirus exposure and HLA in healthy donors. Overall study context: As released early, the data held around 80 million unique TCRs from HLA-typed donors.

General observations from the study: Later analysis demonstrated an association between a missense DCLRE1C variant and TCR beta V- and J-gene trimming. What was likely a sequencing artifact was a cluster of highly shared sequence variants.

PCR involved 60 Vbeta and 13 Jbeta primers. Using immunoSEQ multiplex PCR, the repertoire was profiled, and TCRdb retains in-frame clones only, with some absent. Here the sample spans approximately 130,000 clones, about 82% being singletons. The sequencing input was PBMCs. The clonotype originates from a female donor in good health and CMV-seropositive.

CDR3 nucleotide sequence: TGCGCCGGCCAGGGGAACACCGGGGAGCTGTTTTTT. Translation: CAGQGNTGELFF. V and J are TRBV10-1 and TRBJ2-2; a weak D match, TRBD1 (5 bases). The CDR3 is 12 amino acids. Germline V gives CDR1 WNHNN, CDR2 SYGVQD (reference sequence). Trimming pared 11 bases from V and 1 base from J, leaving 8 bases between.